The source of this TCR beta chain is a study of CD8+ T cells in alopecia areata. cDNA prepared by RNA extraction and subsequent reverse transcription served as the template for sequencing. Some clones are missing from TCRdb's copy, which holds only in-frame ones; the method was immunoSEQ multiplex PCR. The sample was found to contain approximately 110,000 clones, and every one recurs. This clone has more than one count but fewer than ten. Gene and germline names: mouse. The CDR3 is cut off 4 residues early in the read; its end comes from the germline J gene. The ends lost 5 bases at V and 1 base at J; junction bases unmatched: 4. Germline V CDR1 and CDR2: FNHDT, SITEND (reference sequence). This CDR3 contains 15 residues.

Sample: lesional skin. This receptor was obtained from a C3H/HeJ mouse with alopecia areata. Strain MHC haplotype: H2-k. The genes are TRBV19 and TRBJ2-1; 9 bases fit TRBD2. The CDR3 here is CASRLGTGNYAEQFF. The sequenced part of the CDR3 DNA is TGTGCCAGCAGATTGGGGACTGGGAACTATGCT.